The 32 T cell receptor beta chains below come from one sample, sequenced in a study of blood T cell repertoires in COVID-19. Produced via immunoSEQ multiplex PCR; TCRdb's table is partial and in-frame only. This sample has tens of thousands of clones, with approximately 80% found just once. The sample consisted of peripheral blood. Receptors originate from a woman of 80 years or more with acute or convalescent COVID-19.

CDR3 in DNA: TGTGCCAGCAGTTTCGACAGGGACGAGACCCAGTACTTC. Translation gives CASSFDRDETQYF. The chain recombines TRBV27 with TRBJ2-5, with TRBD1 matching 7 bases. J lost 5 bases, V lost 3 bases, and 3 bases had no gene match. The CDR3 is 13 residues long. Germline CDR1 is MNHEY and CDR2 is SMNVEV (reference sequence).

The chain employs TRBV25-1 and TRBJ1-1, with TRBD1 matching over 9 bases. The CDR3 spans 13 residues. Per germline, CDR1 MGHDK and CDR2 SYGVNS. Trimming at V came to 5 bases and at J to 10 bases, leaving 8 bases not matched to a gene. The CDR3 bases are TGTGCCAGCAGTAGAGGGGGACAGGGCAGAGCTTTCTTT. Translated, it gives CASSRGGQGRAFF. Complete variable domain (other parts from reference TRBV25-1 and TRBJ1-1): EADIYQTPRYLVIGTGKKITLECSQTMGHDKMYWYQQDPGMELHLIHYSYGVNSTEKGDLSSESTVSRIRTEHFPLTLESARPSHTSQYLCASSRGGQGRAFFGQGTRLTVV.

The chain recombines TRBV15 with TRBJ1-2, with 7 bases lining up with TRBD1. Per germline, CDR1 LNHNV and CDR2 YYDKDF (reference sequence). The V gene end was trimmed by 0 bases and the J gene end by 4 bases; junction bases not matched to a gene: 8. The CDR3 consists of 16 residues. This CDR3 reads CATSRDALQGIYGYTF. The DNA of the CDR3 is TGTGCCACCAGCAGAGATGCCTTACAGGGGATCTATGGCTACACCTTC.

The genes are TRBV24-1 and TRBJ2-1; D not resolved. Trimming removed 2 bases at V and 7 bases at J, with 8 bases between. The CDR3 sequence is 13 residues long. Germline CDR1 and CDR2: KGHDR and SFDVKD. The CDR3 bases are TGTGCCACCAGTGATTCCCGTGAGAATGAGCAGTTCTTC. Residues: CATSDSRENEQFF.

V and J are TRBV10-3 and TRBJ2-1; 10 nucleotides match TRBD2. The germline V gene has CDR1 ENHRY and CDR2 SYGVKD. The CDR3 sequence is 13 residues long. The V gene end was trimmed by 10 bases and the J gene end by 5 bases; junction bases not matched to a gene: 5. CDR3 in DNA: TGTGCCACCCTAGCGGGAGTGAACAATGAGCAGTTCTTC. Translating it yields CATLAGVNNEQFF.

This rearrangement joins TRBV7-2 to TRBJ2-3, with D uncertain. Looked up from germline, CDR1 is SGHTA and CDR2 is FQGNSA. Deletions cut 8 bases from V and 3 bases from J, with 15 bases between. This CDR3 comprises 14 residues. This CDR3 is CASSRDIVTDTQYF. CDR3 nucleotides: TGTGCCAGCTCAAGAGATATAGTAACAGATACGCAGTATTTT.

The chain uses TRBV7-3 and TRBJ2-2, with TRBD1 as a possible D gene (6 bases). The ends were cut back, 5 bases at V and 3 bases at J, with 10 bases in the middle. Per germline, CDR1 SGHTA and CDR2 FQGTGA. This CDR3 comprises 14 residues. The CDR3 is CASSPDRHTGELFF. Here the CDR3 DNA reads TGTGCCAGCAGCCCGGACAGACACACCGGGGAGCTGTTTTTT.

The chain is built from TRBV9 and TRBJ2-7, with 7 bases lining up with TRBD1. V gave up 3 bases and J gave up 0 bases; unmatched junction bases: 3. Germline values: CDR1 SGDLS, CDR2 YYNGEE. The CDR3 is 14 residues long. CDR3 DNA: TGTGCCAGCAGCGCCGGGACAGTCTCCTACGAGCAGTACTTC. This translates into CASSAGTVSYEQYF.

V is TRBV2 and J is TRBJ2-7, with D perhaps matching TRBD2 (7 bases). Germline assignment: CDR1 SNHLY and CDR2 FYNNEI. The ends were cut back, 6 bases at V and 2 bases at J, with 23 bases in the middle. The CDR3 runs to 17 residues. Here the CDR3 reads CASSPPPGGRDTYEQYF. The CDR3 region has the DNA TGTGCCAGCAGCCCCCCACCGGGGGGCAGGGATACCTACGAGCAGTACTTC.

V gene TRBV27 combines with J gene TRBJ1-5; the D is unclear. CDR3 length equals 14 residues. Germline CDR1 reads MNHEY; CDR2 reads SMNVEV (reference sequence). Trimming removed 3 bases at V and 6 bases at J, with 12 bases between. CDR3 loop: CASSFGLHGQPQHF. In nucleotides, the CDR3 is TGTGCCAGCAGTTTTGGACTGCATGGTCAGCCCCAGCATTTT.

This chain uses TRBV4-1 with TRBJ2-3, with D possibly TRBD2 on 5 matching bases. Deletions cut 4 bases from V and 8 bases from J, with 19 bases between. This CDR3 is 15 amino acids long. Germline values: CDR1 MGHRA, CDR2 YSYEKL. The CDR3 DNA reads as TGCGCCAGCAGCCCTACTAGTCAGCTTGGCGGTACGCAGTATTTT. It specifies CASSPTSQLGGTQYF.

This clone occurred a few times. The V gene is TRBV19, the J gene TRBJ2-1; 8 nucleotides agree with TRBD1. Germline loops: CDR1 LNHDA, CDR2 SQIVND (reference sequence). V lost 6 bases to trimming and J lost 5 bases; unmatched junction nucleotides: 9. CDR3 length equals 15 residues. In nucleotides, the CDR3 is TGTGCCAGTAGCGGACAGGGCCTTGGGAACAATGAGCAGTTCTTC. Its protein product is CASSGQGLGNNEQFF.

This chain connects TRBV19 to TRBJ1-1; 7 bases match TRBD1. Germline CDR1 LNHDA, CDR2 SQIVND (reference sequence). Trimming cost V 7 bases and J 3 bases; bases outside gene matches: 2. There are 12 residues in the CDR3. CDR3 residues: CASKDRDTEAFF. In nucleotides, the CDR3 is TGTGCCAGTAAAGACAGGGACACTGAAGCTTTCTTT.

V usage is TRBV2 and J usage is TRBJ1-2; 8 nucleotides align to TRBD1. Germline loops: CDR1 SNHLY, CDR2 FYNNEI. The junction had 6 bases not matched to a gene; V was cut back by 5 bases and J by 4 bases. The CDR3 is 14 residues long. The CDR3: CASSLDRGVYGYTF. CDR3 bases: TGTGCCAGCAGTTTAGACAGGGGCGTCTATGGCTACACCTTC.

This chain uses TRBV6-4 with TRBJ2-5, with 8 nucleotides matching TRBD1. This CDR3 region has 15 residues. The germline CDR1 and CDR2 sequences are MRHNA and SNTAGT. V lost 2 bases to trimming and J lost 4 bases; unmatched junction nucleotides: 6. CDR3 region: CASSDEAGGVETQYF. The CDR3 DNA reads as TGTGCCAGCAGTGACGAGGCAGGGGGCGTAGAGACCCAGTACTTC.

The V call is TRBV5-1, the J call TRBJ2-3; TRBD1 agrees at 7 bases. Germline CDR1 reads SGHRS; CDR2 reads YFSETQ. The V and J ends lost 3 bases and 1 base, in that order; junction bases with no gene match: 5. The length of the CDR3 is 15 residues. The DNA of the CDR3 is TGCGCCAGCAGCTCGACAGGGTGGGGCACAGATACGCAGTATTTT. This codes for CASSSTGWGTDTQYF.

The V gene is TRBV2, the J gene TRBJ1-5; 9 nucleotides match TRBD1. Trimming took 3 bases from V and 7 from J; bases not matched to a gene: 4. CDR3 length: 14 residues. Germline V gene data show CDR1 as SNHLY and CDR2 as FYNNEI. CDR3 DNA sequence: TGTGCCAGCAGTGATACAGGGGGCAGGCAGCCCCAGCATTTT. It codes for CASSDTGGRQPQHF.

In its sample, this clone was seen once. V gene TRBV5-1 combines with J gene TRBJ2-5; TRBD2 is a possible D gene (6 bases). CDR3 length: 14 amino acids. V was trimmed by 2 bases and J by 4 bases, leaving 12 bases between them. The germline V gene encodes CDR1 SGHRS and CDR2 YFSETQ. CDR3 bases: TGCGCCAGCAGCTTATCCGGGAGCCGAGAGACCCAGTACTTC. Its translation: CASSLSGSRETQYF.

The chain has TRBV7-9 and TRBJ1-4, with 12 bases that match TRBD1. V trimming: 5 bases; J trimming: 7 bases; junction bases outside the gene matches: 5. CDR1 is SEHNR and CDR2 is FQNEAQ in the germline V gene (reference sequence). This CDR3 has 15 residues. CDR3 sequence reads: CASSTGTGGVEKLFF. As DNA, the CDR3 is TGTGCCAGCAGCACGGGGACAGGGGGCGTTGAAAAACTGTTTTTT.

This chain joins TRBV30 and TRBJ1-1; D unresolved. V gave up 0 bases and J gave up 7 bases, with 12 bases separating them. This CDR3 comprises 13 residues. The germline gives CDR1 GTSNPN, CDR2 SVGIG (reference sequence). CDR3 protein: CAWSVRVTIEAFF. As DNA, the CDR3 is TGTGCCTGGAGTGTGAGGGTCACAATTGAAGCTTTCTTT. Drawing the rest from reference TRBV30 and TRBJ1-1, the complete variable domain is SQTIHQWPATLVQPVGSPLSLECTVEGTSNPNLYWYRQAAGRGLQLLFYSVGIGQISSEVPQNLSASRPQDRQFILSSKKLLLSDSGFYLCAWSVRVTIEAFFGQGTRLTVV.

The V and J genes are TRBV18 and TRBJ1-1; 7 bases agree with TRBD1. This CDR3 comprises 12 residues. The junction had 13 bases not matched to a gene; V was cut back by 10 bases and J by 11 bases. Germline lookup yields CDR1 KGHSH and CDR2 LQKENI. The CDR3 sequence is CATGELQGYAFF. CDR3 bases: TGTGCCACCGGGGAACTACAGGGGTATGCTTTCTTT.

This clone has a single count. CDR3 sequence: CASSQVLSLAPQETQYF. Written as DNA, the CDR3 is TGTGCCAGCAGCCAAGTTCTTTCCTTAGCCCCGCAAGAGACCCAGTACTTC. The rearrangement uses TRBV14 and TRBJ2-5; D call uncertain. Germline lookup yields CDR1 SGHDN and CDR2 FVKESK. The V end was cut by 1 base, the J end by 2 bases, with 17 bases between. The CDR3 loop spans 17 amino acids.

The chain joins TRBV7-2 to TRBJ2-1; 10 bases are a match to TRBD1. CDR3 length equals 17 residues. Germline CDR1 and CDR2: SGHTA and FQGNSA. J lost 5 bases, V lost 1 base, and 8 bases had no gene match. CDR3 DNA: TGTGCCAGCAGCTTAGGGGGGACAGGGGAACTCCACAATGAGCAGTTCTTC. It codes for CASSLGGTGELHNEQFF.

The chain joins TRBV11-2 to TRBJ2-7, with D possibly matching TRBD2 (6 bases). CDR3 length: 15 amino acids. Trimming took 1 base from V and 0 from J, leaving 10 bases between them. In germline, CDR1 is SGHAT, CDR2 FQNNGV. CDR3 amino acids: CASSLVVGSSYEQYF. The CDR3 DNA follows: TGTGCCAGCAGCTTAGTAGTCGGGAGCTCCTACGAGCAGTACTTC.

This clone was detected only a few times. The V call is TRBV5-6, the J call TRBJ2-7; a possible D gene is TRBD2 (6 bases). V dropped 4 bases and J dropped 2 bases, with 22 bases sitting between them. This CDR3 contains 17 residues. CDR1 and CDR2 from the germline V gene are SGHDT and YYEEEE. The CDR3 nucleotides are TGTGCCAGCAGCATCATAACCCGGGACTTGAGAACCTACGAGCAGTACTTC. Its translation: CASSIITRDLRTYEQYF.

This rearrangement joins TRBV25-1 to TRBJ1-1; 7 nucleotides agree with TRBD1. Germline V gene lookup returns CDR1 MGHDK and CDR2 SYGVNS. The CDR3 covers 14 residues. The V gene end was trimmed by 6 bases and the J gene end by 0 bases; junction bases not matched to a gene: 4. CDR3: CASRSTGLNTEAFF. As DNA, the CDR3 is TGTGCCAGCAGGTCGACAGGGCTGAACACTGAAGCTTTCTTT.

The genes are TRBV5-6 and TRBJ1-3; D possibly corresponds to TRBD1 (6 bases). V was trimmed by 6 bases and J by 2 bases, leaving 12 bases between them. Germline loops: CDR1 SGHDT, CDR2 YYEEEE. The CDR3 runs 14 residues. The chain's CDR3 is CASTLRGPGNTIYF. Here the CDR3 DNA reads TGTGCCAGCACCCTCAGGGGCCCTGGAAACACCATATATTTT.

The sample holds a few counts of this clone. J is TRBJ1-5 and V is TRBV19; no clear D gene. Germline CDR1 and CDR2: LNHDA and SQIVND (reference sequence). This CDR3 is built from 14 residues. V was pared by 11 bases and J by 1 base, with 15 bases between. The CDR3 DNA is TGTGCCTCAAACCCCAGGAGGAGCAATCAGCCCCAGCATTTT. As protein: CASNPRRSNQPQHF.

The table lists this clone with a count of one. The chain uses TRBV28 and TRBJ1-5; 10 bases fit TRBD1. The junction had 5 bases not matched to a gene; V was cut back by 3 bases and J by 9 bases. The CDR3 totals 14 residues. Per germline, CDR1 MDHEN and CDR2 SYDVKM. The DNA of the CDR3 is TGTGCCAGCAGTTTGTGGGACAGGGGTTGGCCCCAGCATTTT. This translates into CASSLWDRGWPQHF. Supplemented by reference TRBV28 and TRBJ1-5, the full variable domain reads DVKVTQSSRYLVKRTGEKVFLECVQDMDHENMFWYRQDPGLGLRLIYFSYDVKMKEKGDIPEGYSVSREKKERFSLILESASTNQTSMYLCASSLWDRGWPQHFGDGTRLSIL.

The rearrangement links TRBV5-1 to TRBJ2-1; the D gene is possibly TRBD1 (5 bases). Germline CDR1 is SGHRS and CDR2 is YFSETQ. With 0 bases removed from V and 6 bases from J, the gap between germline ends came to 16 bases. This CDR3 is 16 amino acids long. The CDR3, as DNA: TGCGCCAGCAGCTTGGCCCCGAGTGACAGTTTCAATGAGCAGTTCTTC. It codes for CASSLAPSDSFNEQFF.

The chain combines TRBV27 with TRBJ2-5, with TRBD2 matching 9 bases. V was clipped by 3 bases and J by 4 bases; unmatched bases: 3. This CDR3 comprises 14 residues. Germline V gene sequence: CDR1 MNHEY, CDR2 SMNVEV (reference sequence). The CDR3 coding sequence is TGTGCCAGCAGTTTGAAACTAGCGGGAGAGACCCAGTACTTC. As protein: CASSLKLAGETQYF.

The V gene is TRBV3-1 (or the pseudogene TRBV3-2), the J gene TRBJ2-1, with TRBD2 identical over 10 bases. This CDR3 region has 15 residues. CDR1 is LGHDT and CDR2 is YNNKEL in the germline V gene (reference sequence). With V trimmed by 4 bases and J by 8 bases, 8 bases remained unmatched. The chain's CDR3 is CASSLLGTSDYEQFF. The CDR3, as DNA: TGTGCCAGCAGCCTACTCGGGACTAGCGACTATGAGCAGTTCTTC.